Described below is a single T cell receptor (beta chain) sequence and its context. Per the authors' pipeline: Amplifying reference gene primers gave estimates of nucleated cell counts. Clones were sequenced by immunoSEQ multiplex PCR, and TCRdb holds only the in-frame ones, with some missing. Clone size and the V and J calls come from that table; the DNA yielded D and trimming. The sample gives over 50,000 clones, 70% to 90% of which show up once; roughly 5.7% is in the top ten. This sample is drawn from a study of blood T cell repertoires in COVID-19. Study in general: Italy, Spain and the United States were the sources of the convalescent and acute COVID-19 samples. PBMCs, B-cell-depleted T cells, or T cells were the source of the cDNA or gDNA that made up the material.

The CDR3 contains 12 residues. Trimming removed 6 bases from V and 4 bases from J; junction bases left unmatched: 1. Germline loops: CDR1 SNHLY, CDR2 FYNNEI. The sequenced material came from peripheral blood. The sequence came from a man in his 70s with acute or convalescent COVID-19. The chain is built from TRBV2 and TRBJ1-2, with 8 bases aligning to TRBD1. The CDR3 is CASRGQAYGYTF. The CDR3 DNA is TGTGCCAGCAGGGGACAGGCCTATGGCTACACCTTC.